The 5 T cell receptor beta chains below all came from one sample that was sequenced in a study of siplizumab effects on memory and regulatory T cells. As described, mixed lymphocyte reaction cells underwent coculture at 37°C for a duration of 5 to 6 days. Some clones are missing from TCRdb's copy, which holds only in-frame ones; the method was immunoSEQ multiplex PCR. The table shows approximately 12,000 clones, with approximately 37% occurring only once. Their target antigens are unknown. Sequenced input: CFSE-low (dividing) CD8+ T cells sorted from an allogeneic mixed lymphocyte reaction. The receptors derive from a human donor in good health; the cells came from an allogeneic mixed lymphocyte reaction.

Relative to its sample, this clone is medium-sized (0.01 to 0.1%). This rearrangement joins TRBV4-1 to TRBJ1-2, with 8 bases fitting TRBD1. CDR3 size: 15 residues. In germline, CDR1 is MGHRA, CDR2 YSYEKL. V shed 1 base, J shed 1 base, and the junction held 2 bases outside the gene matches. The CDR3 bases are TGCGCCAGCAGCCAAGGGACAGGGTATAACTATGGCTACACCTTC. Its translation: CASSQGTGYNYGYTF.

This clone rates as medium-sized. The chain combines TRBV7-9 with TRBJ2-2, with D perhaps TRBD1 or TRBD2 (5 bases each). From germline, CDR1 is SEHNR and CDR2 FQNEAQ (reference sequence). This CDR3 has 16 residues. V lost 6 bases, J lost 4 bases, and 18 bases lay in between. The CDR3 sequence is CASSFLPGHTTGELFF. The DNA for the CDR3 is TGTGCCAGCAGTTTCTTACCGGGGCATACCACCGGGGAGCTGTTTTTT.

This clone was detected only a few times. In DNA form, the CDR3 reads TGCGCCAGCAGCTTCCTAGCGGGCCAAACCTACGAGCAGTACTTC. This encodes CASSFLAGQTYEQYF. V and J are TRBV4-1 and TRBJ2-7, with 8 nucleotides matching TRBD2. V trimming: 5 bases; J trimming: 2 bases; junction bases outside the gene matches: 8. CDR3 length equals 15 residues. CDR1 and CDR2 (germline): MGHRA, YSYEKL.

The chain employs TRBV12-5 and TRBJ1-3, with a tentative D call TRBD1 (6 bases). Deletions cut 7 bases from V and 3 bases from J, with 19 bases between. CDR3 size: 16 residues. Germline CDR1 LGHNT, CDR2 FRNRAP. The CDR3 region is CASARGGGEFGNTIYF. The CDR3 nucleotides read TGTGCTAGTGCCCGAGGGGGGGGCGAGTTTGGAAACACCATATATTTT.

V gene TRBV10-3 combines with J gene TRBJ2-1, with D maybe TRBD2 (5 bases). CDR1 ENHRY and CDR2 SYGVKD come from the germline V gene. Trimming stripped 9 bases from V and 4 bases from J, with 13 bases between. The length of the CDR3 is 13 residues. In DNA form, the CDR3 reads TGTGCCATTTTGAGGGCGGATTACAATGAGCAGTTCTTC. Translated, it gives CAILRADYNEQFF.